The 16 T cell receptor beta chains listed next were all sequenced from one sample in a study of vaccination effects on CD4 cells after COVID-19. Antigen-specific CD4+ T cell clonotypes were called by their expansion after viral peptide-pool culture in ViraFEST. Isolation of CD4+ T cells took place after approximately 10 days of culture. Vaccinated participants had no history of SARS-CoV-2 infection and tested negative for nucleocapsid antibodies. Libraries were prepared by immunoSEQ multiplex PCR; TCRdb keeps only in-frame clonotypes and omits some of them. The table has tens of thousands of clones, roughly 70% seen once. These receptors' targets are unknown. The sequenced sample was CD4+ T cells from PBMCs cultured with SARS-CoV-2 spike peptides, obtained before COVID-19 vaccination. These receptors originate from a human donor who received a COVID-19 vaccine.

This clone appeared once. This rearrangement joins TRBV7-2 to TRBJ2-5; the D gene is possibly TRBD1 (7 bases). The CDR3 has 13 amino acids. With 4 bases removed from V and 3 bases from J, the gap between germline ends came to 9 bases. The germline V gene has CDR1 SGHTA and CDR2 FQGNSA. CDR3 in amino acids: CASSSRGEETQYF. The CDR3 nucleotides are TGTGCCAGCAGCTCCAGGGGGGAAGAGACCCAGTACTTC.

The chain is built from TRBV11-2 and TRBJ1-4; 8 bases are a match to TRBD1. There are 15 residues in the CDR3. Germline CDR1 reads SGHAT; CDR2 reads FQNNGV. The ends lost 5 bases at V and 7 bases at J; junction bases unmatched: 9. The DNA for the CDR3 is TGTGCCAGCAGCCAATACAGGGGGGAAGGTGAAAAACTGTTTTTT. This codes for CASSQYRGEGEKLFF.

CDR3 region: CASSAQGNYGYTF. The CDR3 bases are TGTGCCAGCAGCGCTCAGGGGAACTATGGCTACACCTTC. The V and J genes are TRBV5-5 and TRBJ1-2, with a tentative D call TRBD1 (6 bases). Per the germline V gene, CDR1 is SGHKS and CDR2 is YYEKEE (reference sequence). The V end lost 4 bases, the J end lost 2 bases, and 9 bases lay between the germline ends. The CDR3 is made up of 13 amino acids.

This chain connects TRBV15 to TRBJ2-4; TRBD1 is a possible D gene (5 bases). CDR1 is LNHNV, CDR2 YYDKDF, per germline (reference sequence). This CDR3 has 13 residues. V gave up 3 bases and J gave up 7 bases, with 10 bases separating them. For the CDR3, the DNA is TGTGCCACCAGCAGTATACCAGGGAACATTCAGTACTTC. Its translation: CATSSIPGNIQYF. Supplemented by reference TRBV15 and TRBJ2-4, the full variable domain reads DAMVIQNPRYQVTQFGKPVTLSCSQTLNHNVMYWYQQKSSQAPKLLFHYYDKDFNNEADTPDNFQSRRPNTSFCFLDIRSPGLGDTAMYLCATSSIPGNIQYFGAGTRLSVL.

V is TRBV2 and J is TRBJ1-5; 7 nucleotides align to TRBD1. From germline, CDR1 is SNHLY and CDR2 FYNNEI. CDR3 length: 14 amino acids. V trimming: 3 bases; J trimming: 5 bases; junction bases outside the gene matches: 4. The CDR3 nucleotides are TGTGCCAGCAGTGAGAGACAGGGAGATCAGCCCCAGCATTTT. It yields the protein CASSERQGDQPQHF.

The chain has TRBV19 and TRBJ2-3; tentatively, D is TRBD2 (5 bases). Germline-derived CDR1 and CDR2 are LNHDA and SQIVND (reference sequence). CDR3 length equals 15 residues. Trimming took off 2 bases at V and 4 bases at J, with 13 bases between the two ends. The DNA for the CDR3 is TGTGCCAGTAGTATATCTAGCTATTCCTCAGATACGCAGTATTTT. Translation: CASSISSYSSDTQYF.

This clone came up a few times. This chain uses TRBV2 with TRBJ2-7, with a tentative D call TRBD1 (5 bases). The CDR3 consists of 14 residues. V lost 5 bases and J 2 bases, leaving 13 bases between the germline ends. Germline V gene data show CDR1 as SNHLY and CDR2 as FYNNEI. CDR3 nucleotides: TGTGCCAGCAGTCCCCCAGGGCAGGCCTACGAGCAGTACTTC. Its translation: CASSPPGQAYEQYF.

The rearrangement joins TRBV6-5 to TRBJ1-2; D might be TRBD1 (5 bases). V was shortened by 1 base and J by 7 bases, with 7 bases between the two germline ends. Germline V gene sequence: CDR1 MNHEY, CDR2 SVGAGI. This CDR3 is built from 12 residues. The CDR3 DNA follows: TGTGCCAGCAGTTACTGGGGGTCTGGCTACACCTTC. Translated, it gives CASSYWGSGYTF.

The chain employs TRBV2 and TRBJ2-5; D is uncertain. Germline V gene data show CDR1 as SNHLY and CDR2 as FYNNEI. V was trimmed by 5 bases and J by 4 bases, leaving 11 bases between them. This CDR3 contains 13 residues. The CDR3 bases are TGTGCCAGCAGTCCTCGGACGAGAGAGACCCAGTACTTC. It codes for CASSPRTRETQYF.

This clone occurred a few times. The chain joins TRBV7-9 to TRBJ1-2, with 10 nucleotides matching TRBD1. This CDR3 comprises 16 residues. Germline CDR1 SEHNR, CDR2 FQNEAQ (reference sequence). V was pared by 6 bases and J by 2 bases, with 9 bases of the junction left unmatched. CDR3 protein: CASSSPKGQGNYGYTF. CDR3 nucleotide sequence: TGTGCCAGCAGTTCTCCTAAGGGACAGGGGAACTATGGCTACACCTTC. Combining the CDR3 with reference TRBV7-9 and TRBJ1-2 gives the whole variable domain DTGVSQNPRHKITKRGQNVTFRCDPISEHNRLYWYRQTLGQGPEFLTYFQNEAQLEKSRLLSDRFSAERPKGSFSTLEIQRTEQGDSAMYLCASSSPKGQGNYGYTFGSGTRLTVV.

V usage is TRBV4-2 and J usage is TRBJ1-6, with D maybe TRBD1 (5 bases). The CDR3 extends over 14 amino acids. Trimming took off 0 bases at V and 9 bases at J, with 9 bases between the two ends. CDR1 LGHNA and CDR2 YNFKEQ come from the germline V gene. The CDR3 nucleotides read TGTGCCAGCAGCCAAGAAAGGAGGGGTTCACCCCTCCACTTT. This sequence encodes CASSQERRGSPLHF.

This clone has only one observation. CDR3 nucleotide sequence: TGTGCCAGCAGTTATGGACAGAACTATGGCTACACCTTC. The encoded protein is CASSYGQNYGYTF. The chain joins TRBV28 to TRBJ1-2; weak D call: TRBD1 (6 bases). The CDR3 is made up of 13 amino acids. The V end lost 4 bases, the J end lost 2 bases, and 8 bases lay between the germline ends. CDR1 MDHEN and CDR2 SYDVKM come from the germline V gene.

The V and J genes are TRBV9 and TRBJ2-2; D tentatively reads TRBD1 or TRBD2 (5 bases each). Germline loops: CDR1 SGDLS, CDR2 YYNGEE. V gave up 4 bases and J gave up 3 bases, with 16 bases separating them. The CDR3 has 16 residues. In DNA form, the CDR3 reads TGTGCCAGCAGCCCTCGAAGAGGGGTCTACACCGGGGAGCTGTTTTTT. This encodes CASSPRRGVYTGELFF. The whole variable domain, remainder taken from reference TRBV9 and TRBJ2-2, is DSGVTQTPKHLITATGQRVTLRCSPRSGDLSVYWYQQSLDQGLQFLIQYYNGEERAKGNILERFSAQQFPDLHSELNLSSLELGDSALYFCASSPRRGVYTGELFFGEGSRLTVL.

This chain links TRBV19 with TRBJ2-6; D possibly corresponds to TRBD1 (6 bases). The CDR3 contains 16 residues. Germline V gene sequence: CDR1 LNHDA, CDR2 SQIVND (reference sequence). Trimming removed 5 bases from V and 4 bases from J, with 15 bases in between. The CDR3 spells CASSPITGRGANVLTF. CDR3 bases: TGTGCCAGTAGTCCCATCACAGGGAGAGGGGCCAACGTCCTGACTTTC.

The chain couples TRBV19 to TRBJ2-7; D ambiguous. The length of the CDR3 is 15 residues. With 5 bases removed from V and 6 bases from J, the gap between germline ends came to 20 bases. Germline-derived CDR1 and CDR2 are LNHDA and SQIVND (reference sequence). The CDR3 DNA reads TGTGCCAGTAGTCCACCTTCCCGATCAAGACGCGAGCAGTACTTC. Its protein is CASSPPSRSRREQYF.

V is TRBV4-3 and J is TRBJ1-6; tentatively, D is TRBD1 (5 bases). This CDR3 has 14 amino acids. Between the trimmed V and J ends, which lost 2 bases and 10 bases, there was a span of 12 bases. Per germline, CDR1 LGHNA and CDR2 YSLEER. The CDR3 sequence is CASSQYRSRSPLHF. As DNA, the CDR3 is TGCGCCAGCAGCCAATACAGGAGCAGGTCACCCCTCCACTTT.